The 18 T cell receptor beta chains given below trace back to one sample, sequenced in a study of T cells in tuberculosis (dated by TCRdb to the late 2010s). PBMC were thawed, rested overnight, stained with GMM-loaded CD1B tetramer, a Live/Dead dye and anti-CD3, and then sorted on a FACS Aria II. CD1B tetramers were loaded with C32 glucose monomycolate purified from Rhodococcus equi. The library was built by means of the immunoSEQ multiplex PCR assay. This immuneACCESS table, as held by TCRdb, lists in-frame sequences with V and J called but not all clones. Of the missing ones, under half trace to an unresolved V gene in checked studies; the others have no known cause. Present in this sample are tens of thousands of clones, roughly 90% of which were seen just once. The ten most abundant clones make up around 1.8% of the sample. The sample taken for sequencing was CD1b-GMM tetramer-negative cells sorted from PBMCs. The cell subset or site label for this specimen denotes: T cells not binding CD1B-GMM tetramer, sorted from same donor. Every receptor here comes from an adult woman with latent tuberculosis.

The V gene is TRBV27, the J gene TRBJ1-4; 7 nucleotides line up with TRBD1. Germline CDR1 MNHEY, CDR2 SMNVEV (reference sequence). The CDR3 runs 14 residues. Trimming at V came to 6 bases and at J to 8 bases, leaving 9 bases not matched to a gene. The chain's CDR3 is CASSTYRGREKLFF. The CDR3 bases are TGTGCCAGCAGCACGTACAGGGGAAGAGAAAAACTGTTTTTT.

V and J are TRBV28 and TRBJ1-4; no firm D call. CDR3 size: 14 residues. V lost 7 bases to trimming and J lost 5 bases, with 14 bases between them. In germline, CDR1 is MDHEN, CDR2 SYDVKM. The CDR3 region is CASTFSEVNEKLFF. The DNA for the CDR3 is TGTGCCAGCACCTTCAGTGAGGTCAATGAAAAACTGTTTTTT. Combining the CDR3 with reference TRBV28 and TRBJ1-4 gives the whole variable domain DVKVTQSSRYLVKRTGEKVFLECVQDMDHENMFWYRQDPGLGLRLIYFSYDVKMKEKGDIPEGYSVSREKKERFSLILESASTNQTSMYLCASTFSEVNEKLFFGSGTQLSVL.

V gene TRBV6-5 combines with J gene TRBJ1-2; 9 bases map to TRBD1. Germline values: CDR1 MNHEY, CDR2 SVGAGI. The CDR3 is 14 residues long. V lost 2 bases and J lost 5; bases outside the gene matches: 3. CDR3 sequence reads: CASSYQGTGYGYTF. The CDR3 DNA follows: TGTGCCAGCAGTTACCAAGGGACAGGGTATGGCTACACCTTC.

The chain carries TRBV10-3 and TRBJ1-1; D is uncertain. Trimming removed 6 bases from V and 0 bases from J, with 14 bases in between. Germline CDR1 ENHRY, CDR2 SYGVKD. There are 15 residues in the CDR3. The CDR3 region is CAIRNTGILNTEAFF. DNA of the CDR3: TGTGCCATCAGGAATACCGGGATTTTGAACACTGAAGCTTTCTTT.

This clone was recorded only once. V gene TRBV11-3 combines with J gene TRBJ2-2; 8 bases line up with TRBD2. Looked up from germline, CDR1 is SGHNT and CDR2 is YENEEA. CDR3 size: 15 residues. Trimming cost V 4 bases and J 2 bases; bases outside gene matches: 3. The CDR3 DNA sequence: TGTGCCAGCAGCTCCGGGGGGGCCAACACCGGGGAGCTGTTTTTT. This encodes CASSSGGANTGELFF.

The V call is TRBV9, the J call TRBJ2-2; 8 bases line up with TRBD1. The CDR3 spans 16 residues. J lost 4 bases, V lost 5 bases, and 10 bases had no gene match. CDR1 SGDLS and CDR2 YYNGEE come from the germline V gene. CDR3 sequence: CASSPPDRGGTGELFF. The CDR3 DNA reads TGTGCCAGCAGTCCCCCTGACAGGGGCGGCACCGGGGAGCTGTTTTTT. Full variable domain (outside the CDR3, taken from reference TRBV9 and TRBJ2-2): DSGVTQTPKHLITATGQRVTLRCSPRSGDLSVYWYQQSLDQGLQFLIQYYNGEERAKGNILERFSAQQFPDLHSELNLSSLELGDSALYFCASSPPDRGGTGELFFGEGSRLTVL.

This clone was seen once. This chain joins TRBV13 and TRBJ2-2; D perhaps matches TRBD2 (6 bases). Between the trimmed V and J ends, which lost 5 bases and 2 bases, there was a span of 9 bases. CDR3 length equals 14 residues. CDR1 is PRHDT, CDR2 FYEKMQ, per germline (reference sequence). CDR3 sequence: CASSNGGNTGELFF. In DNA form, the CDR3 reads TGTGCCAGCAGCAACGGGGGTAACACCGGGGAGCTGTTTTTT.

The chain has TRBV9 and TRBJ2-5, with a weak D call TRBD2 (6 bases). Germline V gene data show CDR1 as SGDLS and CDR2 as YYNGEE. The V gene lost 3 bases and the J gene lost 4 bases, with 19 bases spanning the gap. CDR3 size: 16 residues. CDR3 coding DNA: TGTGCCAGCAGCGCAAGGACCGGGACTGGTGGAGAGACCCAGTACTTC. This codes for CASSARTGTGGETQYF.

Points on this clone: The same CDR3 also results from other DNA sequences found in this sample. This CDR3 reads CASSQVQERSSYNSPLHF. The CDR3 DNA is TGTGCCAGCAGCCAAGTTCAAGAGAGGAGCTCCTATAATTCACCCCTCCACTTT. The genes are TRBV14 and TRBJ1-6; D unclear. Germline lookup yields CDR1 SGHDN and CDR2 FVKESK. This CDR3 contains 18 residues. Trimming left V 1 base short and J 0 bases short, with 13 bases between.

V and J are TRBV9 and TRBJ2-3, with unresolved D. Deletions cut 4 bases from V and 1 base from J, with 4 bases between. Germline V gene data show CDR1 as SGDLS and CDR2 as YYNGEE. This CDR3 comprises 12 residues. In DNA, the CDR3 is TGTGCCAGCAGCCCTCGCACAGATACGCAGTATTTT. It specifies CASSPRTDTQYF.

V gene TRBV10-1 combines with J gene TRBJ1-4; D perhaps matches TRBD1 (5 bases). Trimming shortened V by 0 bases and J by 2 bases, and 13 bases separated the two germline ends. The V gene's germline CDR1 is WNHNN and CDR2 SYGVQD (reference sequence). The CDR3 consists of 17 residues. CDR3 sequence (DNA): TGCGCCAGCAGTGAGTCTATCGGGGACTGGACTAATGAAAAACTGTTTTTT. It codes for CASSESIGDWTNEKLFF.

The genes are TRBV27 and TRBJ1-1, with D perhaps matching TRBD1 (5 bases). This CDR3 region has 16 residues. Germline loops: CDR1 MNHEY, CDR2 SMNVEV (reference sequence). The germline V and J ends were trimmed by 6 bases and 5 bases, with 22 bases remaining between them. In DNA form, the CDR3 reads TGTGCCAGCAGCTCAAAAGTTATGGGGCTGGGAACTGAAGCTTTCTTT. Translating gives CASSSKVMGLGTEAFF.

V is TRBV29-1 and J is TRBJ2-3; no reliable D call. The ends were cut back, 2 bases at V and 0 bases at J, with 6 bases in the middle. Per germline, CDR1 SQVTM and CDR2 ANQGSEA. The CDR3 consists of 13 residues. Written as DNA, the CDR3 is TGCAGCGTTGAATACACCAGCACAGATACGCAGTATTTT. This encodes CSVEYTSTDTQYF.

This chain joins TRBV7-9 and TRBJ2-7, with TRBD1 identical over 8 bases. V was clipped by 5 bases and J by 5 bases; unmatched bases: 8. Germline loops: CDR1 SEHNR, CDR2 FQNEAQ (reference sequence). This CDR3 has 14 residues. The CDR3 protein is CASSPQDRVDEQYF. The CDR3 DNA reads TGTGCCAGCAGCCCTCAGGACAGGGTCGACGAGCAGTACTTC. The full variable domain, rest sourced from reference TRBV7-9 and TRBJ2-7, is DTGVSQNPRHKITKRGQNVTFRCDPISEHNRLYWYRQTLGQGPEFLTYFQNEAQLEKSRLLSDRFSAERPKGSFSTLEIQRTEQGDSAMYLCASSPQDRVDEQYFGPGTRLTVT.

J is TRBJ1-2 and V is TRBV5-1; 8 bases are a match to TRBD1. CDR3 length: 15 amino acids. V gave up 0 bases and J gave up 5 bases; unmatched junction bases: 6. Germline CDR1 SGHRS, CDR2 YFSETQ. CDR3 loop: CASSLGDRGRYGYTF. The CDR3 DNA sequence: TGCGCCAGCAGCTTGGGAGACAGGGGACGTTATGGCTACACCTTC.

V is TRBV6-5 and J is TRBJ2-2, with D possibly being TRBD1 (6 bases). The CDR3 extends over 14 amino acids. V gave up 4 bases and J gave up 7 bases, with 13 bases separating them. Germline V gene lookup returns CDR1 MNHEY and CDR2 SVGAGI. The CDR3 here is CASSWTDKVGELFF. In DNA, the CDR3 is TGTGCCAGCAGTTGGACAGATAAAGTCGGGGAGCTGTTTTTT.

This chain connects TRBV30 to TRBJ1-1, with 7 bases lining up with TRBD1. Trimming at V came to 1 base and at J to 4 bases, leaving 0 bases not matched to a gene. Looked up from germline, CDR1 is GTSNPN and CDR2 is SVGIG (reference sequence). The length of the CDR3 is 12 residues. CDR3 region: CAWSAGGTEAFF. The CDR3 nucleotides read TGTGCCTGGAGTGCAGGGGGCACTGAAGCTTTCTTT. The whole variable domain, remainder taken from reference TRBV30 and TRBJ1-1, is SQTIHQWPATLVQPVGSPLSLECTVEGTSNPNLYWYRQAAGRGLQLLFYSVGIGQISSEVPQNLSASRPQDRQFILSSKKLLLSDSGFYLCAWSAGGTEAFFGQGTRLTVV.

This clone is a singleton in its sample. The genes are TRBV29-1 and TRBJ2-1; weak D call: TRBD1 (5 bases). V lost 7 bases and J lost 2, with 12 bases in between. The CDR3 contains 13 residues. In germline, CDR1 is SQVTM, CDR2 ANQGSEA. The CDR3 DNA sequence: TGCAGCGGGTCTGTGGGGCCCTACAATGAGCAGTTCTTC. Translation gives CSGSVGPYNEQFF.